The next 7 T cell receptor beta chains were all read from a single sample in a study of blood T cell repertoires in COVID-19. The method was immunoSEQ multiplex PCR; TCRdb's version includes in-frame clones alone and lacks a portion of them. The top ten clones hold roughly 5.7% of a sample with about 200,000 clones, around 79% of them seen once. Sequencing was performed on peripheral blood. All receptors derive from a woman between 40 and 55 years old with COVID-19, enrolled during active disease.

V gene TRBV5-1 combines with J gene TRBJ2-1; TRBD2 agrees at 13 bases. The junction had 8 bases not matched to a gene; V was cut back by 4 bases and J by 10 bases. Germline loops: CDR1 SGHRS, CDR2 YFSETQ. This CDR3 spans 15 amino acids. The CDR3 DNA reads as TGCGCCAGCAGCACTAGCGGGAGGGCCTTTCTCGAGCAGTTCTTC. Its translation: CASSTSGRAFLEQFF. The full variable domain, its missing parts supplied by reference TRBV5-1 and TRBJ2-1, is KAGVTQTPRYLIKTRGQQVTLSCSPISGHRSVSWYQQTPGQGLQFLFEYFSETQRNKGNFPGRFSGRQFSNSRSEMNVSTLELGDSALYLCASSTSGRAFLEQFFGPGTRLTVL.

The chain is built from TRBV7-3 and TRBJ2-3; 8 nucleotides agree with TRBD2. V lost 2 bases, J lost 4 bases, and 8 bases stayed unmatched. Germline V gives CDR1 SGHTA, CDR2 FQGTGA. The CDR3 is 16 residues long. CDR3 protein: CASSLLAGGIADTQYF. DNA of the CDR3: TGTGCCAGCAGCTTACTGGCGGGGGGAATCGCAGATACGCAGTATTTT.

The chain joins TRBV12-3 or TRBV12-4 to TRBJ1-1; 8 bases are shared with TRBD1. This CDR3 spans 11 amino acids. V shed 6 bases and J 10 bases; nucleotides not matched to a gene: 4. The CDR3 sequence: CASRSTGGAFF. CDR3 DNA sequence: TGTGCCAGCAGGTCTACAGGGGGAGCTTTCTTT.

The chain combines TRBV6-5 with TRBJ1-5; 7 positions match TRBD1. The V gene end was trimmed by 6 bases and the J gene end by 0 bases; junction bases not matched to a gene: 2. Germline CDR1 MNHEY, CDR2 SVGAGI. The CDR3 length is 14 residues. The CDR3 nucleotides are TGTGCCAGCAGCCGACAGGGTAGCAATCAGCCCCAGCATTTT. This encodes CASSRQGSNQPQHF.

This chain uses TRBV27 with TRBJ1-4, with 8 bases that match TRBD1. V lost 6 bases, J lost 5 bases, and 5 bases stayed unmatched. The germline CDR1 and CDR2 sequences are MNHEY and SMNVEV (reference sequence). This CDR3 has 14 amino acids. The CDR3 region is CASSPGQVNEKLFF. The CDR3, as DNA: TGTGCCAGCAGCCCGGGACAGGTCAATGAAAAACTGTTTTTT. The variable domain in full, with the rest retrieved from reference TRBV27 and TRBJ1-4, is EAQVTQNPRYLITVTGKKLTVTCSQNMNHEYMSWYRQDPGLGLRQIYYSMNVEVTDKGDVPEGYKVSRKEKRNFPLILESPSPNQTSLYFCASSPGQVNEKLFFGSGTQLSVL.

The chain recombines TRBV9 with TRBJ2-1, with 13 bases aligning to TRBD2. Germline CDR1 is SGDLS and CDR2 is YYNGEE. This CDR3 contains 18 residues. V trimming: 4 bases; J trimming: 4 bases; junction bases outside the gene matches: 11. This CDR3 reads CASSSRPGLAGSYNEQFF. The DNA for the CDR3 is TGTGCCAGCAGCTCAAGACCGGGACTAGCGGGATCTTACAATGAGCAGTTCTTC.

The table lists this clone with a few counts. V gene TRBV7-9 combines with J gene TRBJ2-7; no definite D call. The germline V gene encodes CDR1 SEHNR and CDR2 FQNEAQ (reference sequence). Trimming removed 5 bases at V and 2 bases at J, with 4 bases between. This CDR3 spans 11 amino acids. CDR3 amino acids: CASSRAYEQYF. DNA of the CDR3: TGTGCCAGCAGCCGAGCCTACGAGCAGTACTTC. The full variable domain, in which reference TRBV7-9 and TRBJ2-7 provide the parts outside the CDR3, is DTGVSQNPRHKITKRGQNVTFRCDPISEHNRLYWYRQTLGQGPEFLTYFQNEAQLEKSRLLSDRFSAERPKGSFSTLEIQRTEQGDSAMYLCASSRAYEQYFGPGTRLTVT.